The entry below gives a single T cell receptor beta chain sequence along with its context. The antigen is undetermined. The protocol was immunoSEQ multiplex PCR, while the TCRdb copy is restricted to in-frame clones and leaves out a portion. The table records around 2,000,000 clones, roughly 95% of them present only once. The data were taken from a study of shared clonotypes between healthy human individuals. Study context: Each donor's CD8 memory used one plate, CD8 naive two, each CD4 subset three. Notes on the study in general: Among the subsets, naive ones generally showed larger estimated richness than memory ones. Incomplete sequencing of sorted subsets was indicated by rarefaction despite large depth. The low donor count limited represented genetic and exposure-history diversity.

The CDR3 runs to 15 residues. Looked up from germline, CDR1 is SGHRS and CDR2 is YFSETQ. V lost 4 bases to trimming and J lost 0 bases, with 12 bases between them. This chain joins TRBV5-1 and TRBJ2-3; the D gene could be TRBD1 or TRBD2 (5 bases each). Sequenced material: naive CD4+ T cells sorted from blood. Subset of the sample: CD45RA+ positively selected. This TCR derives from a man aged 18 to 29 in good health. The CDR3 is CASSTDRDSTDTQYF. CDR3 nucleotides: TGCGCCAGCAGCACGGACCGGGACAGCACAGATACGCAGTATTTT.